This TCR beta chain was recovered during a study of T cell repertoires in cytomegalovirus infection (dated by TCRdb to the late 2010s). Notes on the research overall: Peptide stimulations targeted recently identified HLA-C-restricted CMV epitopes, whose presentation resists viral immunomodulation, together with well-studied HLA-B-restricted epitopes. Donor HLA type was relevant to the analysis, because carriage of CMV infection together with the matching HLA type was indicated by public TCR beta signatures.

This clonotype was counted only a few times. This receptor's antigen is unknown. Germline and junction disagree at one end, which may indicate a read error. The run used an Illumina HiSeq 1500. Through fastp at Q25 and MiXCR, TCRdb rebuilt clones from the public reads, retaining in-frame beta chains. Rows are combined by CDR3 protein, so each entry shows the most common genes and DNA. This sample comprises under 300,000 distinct CDR3 sequences, 22% of them detected only once. The ten largest clones take up approximately 19% of the sample. From cysteine to phenylalanine, the CDR3 is 14 amino acids long. Left in the record is the CDR3 DNA by itself, 42 bases read in frame from the first base. CDR1 and CDR2 are drawn from the germline V gene: SGHTA, FQGNSA. The treatment or condition label on this specimen signifies: in vitro stimulation with specific CMV peptide epitopes to enrich CMV-specific T cells.

What the study reported, not specific to this receptor: In the ex vivo response, HLA-C-restricted CMV-specific TCR beta clonotypes were dominant, and in two of eight donors the single most frequent clonotype came from this HLA-C-restricted group. Cumulative frequency of public TCR beta family members discriminated carriers of CMV infection plus the relevant HLA type in this cohort and an independent roughly 330-donor cohort.

The sequence was obtained from a human donor in good health (CMV status not recorded). Some clones in this sample may be carry-over from other donors' samples. The sequence links TRBV7-2 to TRBJ2-3; no confident D gene assignment can be made. The sample in question was cultured PBMCs, obtained from culture after CMV antigen stimulation. For the CDR3, the sequence is CASSLEPDGSPLDF. The DNA reads as follows: TGTGCCAGCAGCTTAGAGCCGGACGGTTCCCCTTTGGATTTT.